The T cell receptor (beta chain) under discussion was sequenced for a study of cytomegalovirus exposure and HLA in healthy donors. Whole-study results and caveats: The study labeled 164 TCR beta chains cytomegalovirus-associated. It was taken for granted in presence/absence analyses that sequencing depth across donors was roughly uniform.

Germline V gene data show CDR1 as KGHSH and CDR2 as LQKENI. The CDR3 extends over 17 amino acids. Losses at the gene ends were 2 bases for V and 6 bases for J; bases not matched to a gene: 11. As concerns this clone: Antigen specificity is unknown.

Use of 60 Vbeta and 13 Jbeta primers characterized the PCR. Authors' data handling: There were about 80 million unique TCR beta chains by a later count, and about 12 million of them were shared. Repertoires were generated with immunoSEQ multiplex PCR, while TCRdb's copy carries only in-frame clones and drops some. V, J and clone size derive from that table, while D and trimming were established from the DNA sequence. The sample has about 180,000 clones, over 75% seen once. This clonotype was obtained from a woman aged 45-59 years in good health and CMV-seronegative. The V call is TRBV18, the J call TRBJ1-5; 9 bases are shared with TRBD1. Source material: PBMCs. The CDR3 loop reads CASSPKNDRGSLQPQHF. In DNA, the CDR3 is TGTGCCAGCTCACCAAAGAACGACAGGGGGTCTCTTCAGCCCCAGCATTTT.